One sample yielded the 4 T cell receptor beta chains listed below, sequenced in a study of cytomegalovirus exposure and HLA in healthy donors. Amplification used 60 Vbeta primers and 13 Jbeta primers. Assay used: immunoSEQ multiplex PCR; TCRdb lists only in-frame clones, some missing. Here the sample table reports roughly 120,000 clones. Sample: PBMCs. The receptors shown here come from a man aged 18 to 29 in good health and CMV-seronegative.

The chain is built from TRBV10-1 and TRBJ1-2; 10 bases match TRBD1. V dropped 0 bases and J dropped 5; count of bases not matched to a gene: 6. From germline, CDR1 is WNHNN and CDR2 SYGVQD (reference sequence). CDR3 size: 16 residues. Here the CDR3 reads CASSESRDRGPYGYTF. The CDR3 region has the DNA TGCGCCAGCAGTGAGTCGCGGGACAGGGGACCGTATGGCTACACCTTC.

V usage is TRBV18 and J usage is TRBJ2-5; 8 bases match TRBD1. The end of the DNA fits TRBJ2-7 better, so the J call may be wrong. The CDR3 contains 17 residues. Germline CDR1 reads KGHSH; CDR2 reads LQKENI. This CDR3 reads CASSPAAGGVPQYEQYF. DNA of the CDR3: TGTGCCAGCTCACCTGCGGCAGGGGGCGTTCCCCAATACGAGCAGTACTTC.

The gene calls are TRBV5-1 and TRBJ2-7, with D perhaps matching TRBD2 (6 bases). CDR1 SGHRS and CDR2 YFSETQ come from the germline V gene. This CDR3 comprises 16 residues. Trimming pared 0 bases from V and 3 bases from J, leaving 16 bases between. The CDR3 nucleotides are TGCGCCAGCAGCTTGGGCTCGTCGGGGGTAGGCTACGAGCAGTACTTC. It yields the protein CASSLGSSGVGYEQYF.

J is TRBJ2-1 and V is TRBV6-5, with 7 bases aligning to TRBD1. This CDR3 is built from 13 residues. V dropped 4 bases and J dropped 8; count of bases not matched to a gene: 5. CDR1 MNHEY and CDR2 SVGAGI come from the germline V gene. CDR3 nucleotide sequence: TGTGCCAGCAGTTTCATTGGGACAGATGAGCAGTTCTTC. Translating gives CASSFIGTDEQFF.